These 26 T cell receptor beta chains share one sample of origin, sequenced in a study of cytomegalovirus exposure and HLA in healthy donors. TCRdb's copy holds only in-frame clones and misses some; the assay was immunoSEQ multiplex PCR. The sample consists of around 95,000 clones, about 85% of them appearing once. The sample consisted of PBMCs. The origin of the receptors is a man aged 18-30 years in good health and CMV-seropositive.

The rearrangement links TRBV28 to TRBJ1-2; 8 bases map to TRBD1. The germline CDR1 and CDR2 sequences are MDHEN and SYDVKM. CDR3 length: 14 amino acids. Germline trimming cut 3 bases from V and 4 bases from J; bases unmatched to any gene: 4. The CDR3 reads CASSFRDRLYGYTF. CDR3 in DNA: TGTGCCAGCAGTTTTCGGGACAGGCTCTATGGCTACACCTTC.

V is TRBV7-9 and J is TRBJ2-1; 7 bases are a match to TRBD2. The J segment lost 7 bases and the V segment lost 1 base, leaving 4 bases of the junction unmatched. The CDR3 is made up of 14 amino acids. Looked up from germline, CDR1 is SEHNR and CDR2 is FQNEAQ (reference sequence). CDR3: CASSLVGSGNEQFF. For the CDR3, the DNA is TGTGCCAGCAGCTTAGTGGGTAGCGGGAATGAGCAGTTCTTC.

The rearrangement joins TRBV11-2 to TRBJ2-7, with D possibly TRBD2 on 7 matching bases. The CDR3 length is 13 residues. The V gene's germline CDR1 is SGHAT and CDR2 FQNNGV. V lost 0 bases and J lost 6, with 9 bases in between. DNA of the CDR3: TGTGCCAGCAGCTTAGAAAGGGGGGGCGAGCAGTACTTC. Residues: CASSLERGGEQYF.

V gene TRBV19 combines with J gene TRBJ2-7; 9 nucleotides match TRBD2. From germline, CDR1 is LNHDA and CDR2 SQIVND (reference sequence). V was clipped by 5 bases and J by 0 bases; unmatched bases: 5. The CDR3 has 15 residues. The DNA of the CDR3 is TGTGCCAGTAGTCAACTAGCGGGTTCCTCCTACGAGCAGTACTTC. Translating it yields CASSQLAGSSYEQYF.

The rearrangement joins TRBV5-1 to TRBJ2-7, with D uncertain. The germline V gene has CDR1 SGHRS and CDR2 YFSETQ. V lost 0 bases and J 4 bases, leaving 14 bases between the germline ends. The CDR3 runs to 15 residues. Here the CDR3 DNA reads TGCGCCAGCAGCTTGGAAGCAGGCACTGGGTACGAGCAGTACGTC. Translated: CASSLEAGTGYEQYV.

The genes are TRBV7-8 and TRBJ2-7, with a weak D call TRBD1 (5 bases). The CDR3 loop spans 12 amino acids. V lost 5 bases, J lost 4 bases, and 9 bases lay in between. Per the germline V gene, CDR1 is SGHVS and CDR2 is FQNEAQ. Here the CDR3 DNA reads TGTGCCAGCAGCGCACAGGCGTACGAGCAGTACGTC. This sequence encodes CASSAQAYEQYV.

CDR3 sequence: CATSRRSGTGAHYGYTF. CDR3 DNA sequence: TGTGCCACCAGCAGACGGTCAGGGACAGGGGCTCACTATGGCTACACCTTC. This chain connects TRBV15 to TRBJ1-2; 10 bases align to TRBD1. V dropped 2 bases and J dropped 3; count of bases not matched to a gene: 9. Germline assignment: CDR1 LNHNV and CDR2 YYDKDF (reference sequence). This CDR3 is 17 amino acids long.

With regard to this clone: Other DNA sequences in this sample translate to the same CDR3. As DNA, the CDR3 is TGTGCCAGCAGCGACCAGCGTAACTATGGCTACACCTTC. Protein: CASSDQRNYGYTF. The rearrangement joins TRBV27 to TRBJ1-2; D is uncertain. The ends were cut back, 6 bases at V and 1 base at J, with 9 bases in the middle. Germline loops: CDR1 MNHEY, CDR2 SMNVEV (reference sequence). The CDR3 loop spans 13 amino acids.

The V call is TRBV5-1, the J call TRBJ2-7, with D tentatively TRBD1 (6 bases). V shed 4 bases and J shed 4 bases, with 12 bases lying between them. CDR1 and CDR2 from the germline V gene are SGHRS and YFSETQ. This CDR3 region has 13 residues. CDR3 nucleotides: TGCGCCAGCAGCCGGAGAACAGGGTACGAGCAGTACTTC. Translation: CASSRRTGYEQYF.

This clone occurred a few times. The chain joins TRBV4-2 to TRBJ1-2; weak D call: TRBD1 (5 bases). Trimming left V 1 base short and J 6 bases short, with 15 bases between. The CDR3 runs to 15 residues. Looked up from germline, CDR1 is LGHNA and CDR2 is YNFKEQ. The CDR3 reads CASSQVGGELNGYTF. CDR3 nucleotides: TGTGCCAGCAGCCAAGTTGGAGGGGAGTTAAATGGCTACACCTTC.

The rearrangement links TRBV7-3 to TRBJ2-1, with TRBD2 matching over 7 bases. The V gene's germline CDR1 is SGHTA and CDR2 FQGTGA. After removal of 5 bases from V and 9 bases from J, the junction contained 19 bases not matched to a gene. This CDR3 has 17 residues. CDR3 protein: CASSPRSAGPLSSEQFF. The CDR3 DNA reads TGTGCCAGCAGCCCCCGTTCAGCGGGACCCCTCTCGAGTGAGCAGTTCTTC.

The gene calls are TRBV5-1 and TRBJ2-2, with D possibly TRBD1 on 6 matching bases. CDR3 size: 15 residues. CDR1 SGHRS and CDR2 YFSETQ come from the germline V gene. V lost 0 bases to trimming and J lost 3 bases, with 9 bases between them. The CDR3 DNA reads TGCGCCAGCAGCTTGGACAGGGCGGACACCGGGGAGCTGTTTTTT. This sequence encodes CASSLDRADTGELFF.

The chain employs TRBV6-5 and TRBJ1-1; D not resolved. CDR3 size: 14 residues. The V end lost 7 bases, the J end lost 5 bases, and 17 bases lay between the germline ends. Germline-derived CDR1 and CDR2 are MNHEY and SVGAGI. CDR3 loop: CASKNRGGATEAFF. CDR3 DNA sequence: TGTGCCAGCAAAAACCGGGGAGGCGCAACTGAAGCTTTCTTT.

The chain recombines TRBV5-1 with TRBJ2-3; D possibly corresponds to TRBD2 (5 bases). Trimming stripped 2 bases from V and 2 bases from J, with 9 bases between. Germline CDR1 reads SGHRS; CDR2 reads YFSETQ. The CDR3 spans 14 residues. The CDR3 DNA reads TGCGCCAGCAGCTTAGCGGCACACACAGATACGCAGTATTTT. It is translated as CASSLAAHTDTQYF.

V is TRBV21-1 and J is TRBJ2-7; the table's D gene call, TRBD2, was not cross checked with the DNA. TRBV21-1 is a recognized pseudogene. This CDR3 spans 11 amino acids. CDR3 bases: TGTGCCAGCAGCGCCGGGACTGGCCTGTACGTC. Protein: CASSAGTGLYV.

This sequence joins TRBV25-1 and TRBJ2-6; possible D gene TRBD1, 5 bases. CDR3 length equals 14 residues. Germline CDR1 reads MGHDK; CDR2 reads SYGVNS. Deletions cut 4 bases from V and 4 bases from J, with 8 bases between. The CDR3 nucleotides are TGTGCCAGCAGTGTAGGGGCCGGGGCCAACGTCCTGACTTTC. It translates to CASSVGAGANVLTF. The entire variable domain, with the rest obtained from reference TRBV25-1 and TRBJ2-6, is as follows: EADIYQTPRYLVIGTGKKITLECSQTMGHDKMYWYQQDPGMELHLIHYSYGVNSTEKGDLSSESTVSRIRTEHFPLTLESARPSHTSQYLCASSVGAGANVLTFGAGSRLTVL.

The rearrangement uses TRBV5-1 and TRBJ2-7; TRBD1 is a possible D gene (6 bases). Looked up from germline, CDR1 is SGHRS and CDR2 is YFSETQ. The CDR3 runs 15 residues. V lost 4 bases and J lost 3, with 17 bases in between. The CDR3 here is CASSPTGSGSYEQYV. The CDR3 coding sequence is TGCGCCAGCAGCCCCACAGGGTCGGGTAGCTACGAGCAGTACGTC.

The rearrangement joins TRBV27 to TRBJ2-2, with 10 nucleotides matching TRBD1. Germline V gene data show CDR1 as MNHEY and CDR2 as SMNVEV (reference sequence). Trimming removed 2 bases from V and 6 bases from J; junction bases left unmatched: 0. CDR3 length: 14 residues. The CDR3, as DNA: TGTGCCAGCAGTTTAGGACAGGGGGCCGGGGAGCTGTTTTTT. It specifies CASSLGQGAGELFF.

The chain couples TRBV27 to TRBJ2-1, with 8 bases that match TRBD2. With 2 bases clipped from V and 6 bases from J, the junction kept 6 bases outside the gene matches. CDR1 and CDR2 from the germline V gene are MNHEY and SMNVEV (reference sequence). The CDR3 is 15 amino acids. CDR3 in amino acids: CASSLGTRNSNEQFF. As DNA, the CDR3 is TGTGCCAGCAGTTTAGGGACTAGAAATAGCAATGAGCAGTTCTTC.

CDR3 coding DNA: TGTGCCAGCAGCCCGACAGACCTATTAGGCTACACCTTC. Protein: CASSPTDLLGYTF. The chain has TRBV7-9 and TRBJ1-2; D might be TRBD1 (5 bases). Between the trimmed V and J ends, which lost 5 bases and 8 bases, there was a span of 15 bases. Per the germline V gene, CDR1 is SEHNR and CDR2 is FQNEAQ (reference sequence). CDR3 length: 13 amino acids.

The CDR3 coding sequence is TGTGCCAGTAGGAGGGCGCGGGAGCAGTACTTC. The encoded protein is CASRRAREQYF. The chain has TRBV28 and TRBJ2-7, with D perhaps matching TRBD2 (6 bases). V was shortened by 9 bases and J by 7 bases, with 13 bases between the two germline ends. The CDR3 length is 11 residues. Germline CDR1 is MDHEN and CDR2 is SYDVKM.

CDR3 amino acids: CASRRSQGSSGNTIYF. CDR3 DNA: TGTGCCAGCAGACGAAGCCAGGGGAGCTCTGGAAACACCATATATTTT. The chain recombines TRBV7-8 with TRBJ1-3, with D possibly being TRBD1 (6 bases). CDR1 is SGHVS and CDR2 is FQNEAQ in the germline V gene. The CDR3 length is 16 residues. V gave up 6 bases and J gave up 0 bases, with 15 bases separating them.

The chain is built from TRBV4-1 and TRBJ2-1; 7 bases agree with TRBD2. Trimming took 6 bases from V and 5 from J; bases not matched to a gene: 10. Germline V gene lookup returns CDR1 MGHRA and CDR2 YSYEKL. The CDR3 loop spans 15 amino acids. CDR3 sequence (DNA): TGCGCCAGCAGTATCGGGGAACGGGAGGACAATGAGCAGTTCTTC. It codes for CASSIGEREDNEQFF.

V and J are TRBV18 and TRBJ1-1; D gene unclear. The length of the CDR3 is 13 residues. V gave up 6 bases and J gave up 3 bases, with 11 bases separating them. Germline loops: CDR1 KGHSH, CDR2 LQKENI. The CDR3 bases are TGTGCCAGCTCCCTTGGAGCAGACACTGAAGCTTTCTTT. Translation: CASSLGADTEAFF. Together with reference TRBV18 and TRBJ1-1, the CDR3 gives the full variable domain: NAGVMQNPRHLVRRRGQEARLRCSPMKGHSHVYWYRQLPEEGLKFMVYLQKENIIDESGMPKERFSAEFPKEGPSILRIQQVVRGDSAAYFCASSLGADTEAFFGQGTRLTVV.

This chain connects TRBV7-8 to TRBJ2-7, with 10 bases matching TRBD2. V dropped 2 bases and J dropped 5; count of bases not matched to a gene: 6. Germline V gene data show CDR1 as SGHVS and CDR2 as FQNEAQ. The CDR3 length is 15 residues. The CDR3 loop reads CASSLWASGSHEQYF. The CDR3 DNA is TGTGCCAGCAGCTTATGGGCTAGCGGGAGCCACGAGCAGTACTTC.

The chain carries TRBV6-5 and TRBJ1-1; 8 nucleotides line up with TRBD1. J lost 6 bases, V lost 7 bases, and 7 bases had no gene match. The CDR3 runs to 13 residues. Per the germline V gene, CDR1 is MNHEY and CDR2 is SVGAGI. The CDR3 sequence: CASTSDRDAEAFF. The CDR3 DNA reads as TGTGCCAGCACCTCGGACAGGGACGCTGAAGCTTTCTTT.